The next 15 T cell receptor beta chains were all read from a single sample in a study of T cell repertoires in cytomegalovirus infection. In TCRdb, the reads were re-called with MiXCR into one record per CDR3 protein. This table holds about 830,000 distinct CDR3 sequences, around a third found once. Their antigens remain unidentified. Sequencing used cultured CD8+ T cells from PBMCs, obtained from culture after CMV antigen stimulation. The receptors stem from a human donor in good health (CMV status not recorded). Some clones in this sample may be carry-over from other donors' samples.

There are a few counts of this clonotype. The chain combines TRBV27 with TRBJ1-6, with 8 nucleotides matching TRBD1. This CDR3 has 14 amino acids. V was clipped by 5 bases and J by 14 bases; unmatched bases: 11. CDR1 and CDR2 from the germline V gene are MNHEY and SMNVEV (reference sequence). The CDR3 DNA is TGTGCCAGCAGTGGGGGACAGGCCGGTAGGGCCCTCCACTTT. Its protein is CASSGGQAGRALHF.

Here the CDR3 reads CASSQRTFYSYNEQFF. The CDR3 nucleotides read TGTGCCAGCAGTCAAAGGACATTTTACTCCTACAATGAGCAGTTCTTC. The genes are TRBV12-3 or TRBV12-4 and TRBJ2-1, with a weak D call TRBD1 (5 bases). V was shortened by 5 bases and J by 0 bases, with 14 bases between the two germline ends. CDR3 size: 16 residues.

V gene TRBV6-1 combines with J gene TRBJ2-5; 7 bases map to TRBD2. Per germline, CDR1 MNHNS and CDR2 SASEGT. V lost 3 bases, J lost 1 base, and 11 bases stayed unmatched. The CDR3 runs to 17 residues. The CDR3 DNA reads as TGTGCCAGCAGTGACCGGTCCGCTAGCGGCATCCAAGAGACCCAGTACTTC. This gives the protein CASSDRSASGIQETQYF.

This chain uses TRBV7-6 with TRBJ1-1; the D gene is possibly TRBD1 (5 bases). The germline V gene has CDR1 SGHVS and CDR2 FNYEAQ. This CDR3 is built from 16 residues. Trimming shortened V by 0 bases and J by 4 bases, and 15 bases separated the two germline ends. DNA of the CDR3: TGTGCCAGCAGCTTAGCGCTTGGGGGGACTGGCACTGAAGCTTTCTTT. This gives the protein CASSLALGGTGTEAFF.

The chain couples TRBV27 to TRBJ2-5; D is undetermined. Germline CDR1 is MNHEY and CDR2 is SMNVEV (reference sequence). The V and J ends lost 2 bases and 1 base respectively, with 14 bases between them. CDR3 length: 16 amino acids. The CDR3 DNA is TGTGCCAGCAGTTTACGAACCGATCGGGCCCAAGAGACCCAGTACTTC. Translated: CASSLRTDRAQETQYF.

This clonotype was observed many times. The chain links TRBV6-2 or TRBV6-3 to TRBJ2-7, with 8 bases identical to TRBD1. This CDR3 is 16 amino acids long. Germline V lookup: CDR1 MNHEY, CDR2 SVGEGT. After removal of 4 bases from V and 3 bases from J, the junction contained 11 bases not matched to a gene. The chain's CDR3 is CASSSGDRSSFYEQYV. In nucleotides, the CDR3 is TGTGCCAGCAGTTCTGGGGACAGGTCCTCTTTCTACGAGCAGTACGTC.

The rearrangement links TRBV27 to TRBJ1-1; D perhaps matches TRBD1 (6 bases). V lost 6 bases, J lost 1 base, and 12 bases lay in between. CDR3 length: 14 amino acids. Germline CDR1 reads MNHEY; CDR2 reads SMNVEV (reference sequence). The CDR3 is CASSQGHWNTEAFF. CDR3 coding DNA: TGTGCCAGCAGCCAGGGACATTGGAACACTGAAGCTTTCTTT.

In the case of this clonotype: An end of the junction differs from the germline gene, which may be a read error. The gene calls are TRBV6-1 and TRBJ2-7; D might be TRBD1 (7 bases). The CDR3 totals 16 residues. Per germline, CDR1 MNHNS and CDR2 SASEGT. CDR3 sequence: CSSSEGQGGIQYGQYF. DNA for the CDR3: TGTTCCAGCAGTGAAGGTCAGGGGGGAATTCAATACGGGCAGTACTTC.

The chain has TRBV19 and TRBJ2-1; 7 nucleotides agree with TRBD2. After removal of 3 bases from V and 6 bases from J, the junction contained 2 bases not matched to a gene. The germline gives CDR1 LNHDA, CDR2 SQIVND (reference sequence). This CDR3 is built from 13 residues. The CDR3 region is CASSISGGNEQFF. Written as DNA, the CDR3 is TGTGCCAGTAGTATCTCGGGGGGCAATGAGCAGTTCTTC.

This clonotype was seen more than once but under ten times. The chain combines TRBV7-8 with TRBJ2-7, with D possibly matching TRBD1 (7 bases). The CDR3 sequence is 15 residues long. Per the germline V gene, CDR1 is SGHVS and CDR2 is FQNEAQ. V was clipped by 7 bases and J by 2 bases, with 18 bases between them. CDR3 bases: TGTGCCAGCACCTCGACAGGGAGGTCTCCCTACGAGCAGTACTTC. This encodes CASTSTGRSPYEQYF.

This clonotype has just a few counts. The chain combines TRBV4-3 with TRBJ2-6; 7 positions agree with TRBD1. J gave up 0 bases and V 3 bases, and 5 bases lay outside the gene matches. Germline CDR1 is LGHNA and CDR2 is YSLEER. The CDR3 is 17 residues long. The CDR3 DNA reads TGCGCCAGCAGCCATTCCGGACAGGCCTCTGGGGCCAACGTCCTGACTTTC. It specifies CASSHSGQASGANVLTF.

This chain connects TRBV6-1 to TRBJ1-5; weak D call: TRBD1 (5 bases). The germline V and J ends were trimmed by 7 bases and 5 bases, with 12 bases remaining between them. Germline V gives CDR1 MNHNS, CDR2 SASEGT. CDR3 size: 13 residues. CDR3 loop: CASIGLGHQPQHF. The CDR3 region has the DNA TGTGCCAGCATCGGACTGGGACATCAGCCCCAGCATTTT.

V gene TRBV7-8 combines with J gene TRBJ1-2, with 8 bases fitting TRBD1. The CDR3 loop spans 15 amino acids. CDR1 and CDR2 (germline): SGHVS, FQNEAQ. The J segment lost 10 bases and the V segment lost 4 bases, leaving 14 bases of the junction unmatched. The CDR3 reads CASSSLRGRNYFYTF. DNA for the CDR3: TGTGCCAGCAGCTCACTCAGGGGGCGCAACTATTTCTACACCTTC.

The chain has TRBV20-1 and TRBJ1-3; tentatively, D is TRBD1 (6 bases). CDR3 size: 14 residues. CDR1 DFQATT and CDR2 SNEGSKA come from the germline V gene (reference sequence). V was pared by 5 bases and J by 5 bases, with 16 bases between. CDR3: CSAPSRDNRNTIYF. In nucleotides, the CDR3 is TGCAGTGCTCCCAGCCGGGACAACAGAAACACCATATATTTT.

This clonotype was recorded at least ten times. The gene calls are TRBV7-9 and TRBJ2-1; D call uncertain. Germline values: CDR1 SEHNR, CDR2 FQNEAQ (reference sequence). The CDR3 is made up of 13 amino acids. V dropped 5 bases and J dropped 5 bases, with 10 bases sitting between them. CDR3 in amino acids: CASSRWKDNEQFF. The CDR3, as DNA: TGTGCCAGCAGCCGTTGGAAGGACAATGAGCAGTTCTTC.